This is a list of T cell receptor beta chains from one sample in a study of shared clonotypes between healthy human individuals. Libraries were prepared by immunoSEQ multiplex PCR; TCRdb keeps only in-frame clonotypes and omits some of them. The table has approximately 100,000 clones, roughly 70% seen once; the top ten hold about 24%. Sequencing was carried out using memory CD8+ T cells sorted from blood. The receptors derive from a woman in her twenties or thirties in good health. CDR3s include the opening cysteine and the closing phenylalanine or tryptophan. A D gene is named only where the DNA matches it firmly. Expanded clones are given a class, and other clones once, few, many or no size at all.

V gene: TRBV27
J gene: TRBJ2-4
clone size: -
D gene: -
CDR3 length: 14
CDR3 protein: CASSLWVGAGIQYF
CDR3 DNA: TGTGCCAGCAGTTTATGGGTGGGGGCCGGCATTCAGTACTTC

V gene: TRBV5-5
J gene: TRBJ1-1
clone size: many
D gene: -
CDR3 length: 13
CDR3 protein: CASSLLQDREAFF
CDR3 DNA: TGTGCCAGCAGCTTGTTGCAGGACCGTGAAGCTTTCTTT

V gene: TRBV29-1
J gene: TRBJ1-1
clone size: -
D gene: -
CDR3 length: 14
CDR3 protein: CSAQASGGYTEAFF
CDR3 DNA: TGCAGCGCCCAAGCCTCGGGGGGGTACACTGAAGCTTTCTTT

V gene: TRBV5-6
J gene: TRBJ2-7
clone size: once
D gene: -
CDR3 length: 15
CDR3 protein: CASSLGAGNSYEQYF
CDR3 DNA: TGTGCCAGCAGCTTAGGCGCAGGCAACTCCTACGAGCAGTACTTC

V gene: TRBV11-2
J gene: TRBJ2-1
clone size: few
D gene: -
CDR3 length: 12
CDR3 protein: CASSSTGTGQFF
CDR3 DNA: TGTGCCAGCAGCTCCACGGGGACGGGGCAGTTCTTC

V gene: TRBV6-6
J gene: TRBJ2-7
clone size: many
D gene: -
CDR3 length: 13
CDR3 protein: CASSHGVAYEQYF
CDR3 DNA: TGTGCCAGCAGCCACGGGGTAGCCTACGAGCAGTACTTC

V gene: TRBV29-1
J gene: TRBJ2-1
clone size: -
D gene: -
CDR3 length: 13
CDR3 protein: CSVALDSYNEQFF
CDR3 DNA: TGCAGCGTTGCGCTGGACTCCTACAATGAGCAGTTCTTC

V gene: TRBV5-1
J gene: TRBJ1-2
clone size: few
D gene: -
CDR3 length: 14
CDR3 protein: CASSLTGSYYGYTF
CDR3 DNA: TGCGCCAGCAGCTTGACGGGATCTTACTATGGCTACACCTTC

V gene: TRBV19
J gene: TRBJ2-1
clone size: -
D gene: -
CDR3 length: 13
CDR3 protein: CASMGTSYNEQFF
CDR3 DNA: TGTGCCAGTATGGGAACCTCCTACAATGAGCAGTTCTTC

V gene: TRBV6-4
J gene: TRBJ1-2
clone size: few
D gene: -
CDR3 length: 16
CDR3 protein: CASSPGTLQGDLGYTF
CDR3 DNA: TGTGCCAGCAGCCCGGGTACCTTACAGGGAGACCTTGGCTACACCTTC

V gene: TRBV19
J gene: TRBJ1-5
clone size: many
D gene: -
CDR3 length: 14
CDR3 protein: CASSIDPGRWPQHF
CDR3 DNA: TGTGCCAGTAGTATAGATCCCGGACGGTGGCCCCAGCATTTT

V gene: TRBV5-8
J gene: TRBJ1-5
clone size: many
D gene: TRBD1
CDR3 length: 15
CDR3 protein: CASSLVGTGSQPQHF
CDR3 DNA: TGTGCCAGCAGCCTGGTCGGGACAGGGAGTCAGCCCCAGCATTTT

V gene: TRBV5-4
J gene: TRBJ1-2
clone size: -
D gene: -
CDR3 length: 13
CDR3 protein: CASRIFGGGGYTF
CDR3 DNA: TGTGCCAGCAGAATTTTTGGAGGGGGTGGCTACACCTTC

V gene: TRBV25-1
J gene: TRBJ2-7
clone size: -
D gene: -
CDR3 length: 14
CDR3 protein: CASSGPGHTDEQYF
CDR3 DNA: TGTGCCAGCAGTGGGCCGGGACATACGGACGAGCAGTACTTC

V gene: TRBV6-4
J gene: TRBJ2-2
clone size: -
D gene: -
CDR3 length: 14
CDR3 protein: CASSDGTHTGELFF
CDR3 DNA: TGTGCCAGCAGTGACGGGACTCACACCGGGGAGCTGTTTTTT

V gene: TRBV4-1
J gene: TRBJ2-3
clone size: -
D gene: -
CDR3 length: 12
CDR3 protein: CASSQILDTQYF
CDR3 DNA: TGCGCCAGCAGCCAAATTCTAGATACGCAGTATTTT

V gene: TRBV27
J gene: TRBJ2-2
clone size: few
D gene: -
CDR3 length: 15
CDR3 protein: CASSPEDSPTGELFF
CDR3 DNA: TGTGCCAGCAGTCCCGAGGACAGTCCTACCGGGGAGCTGTTTTTT

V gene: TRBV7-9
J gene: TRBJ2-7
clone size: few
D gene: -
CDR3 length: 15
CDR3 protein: CASTPHSGAGDEQYF
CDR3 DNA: TGTGCCAGCACCCCACATTCGGGGGCAGGCGACGAGCAGTACTTC

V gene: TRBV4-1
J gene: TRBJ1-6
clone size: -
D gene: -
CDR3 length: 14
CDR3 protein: CASSQGRNNSPLHF
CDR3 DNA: TGCGCCAGCAGCCAAGGACGGAATAATTCACCCCTCCACTTT

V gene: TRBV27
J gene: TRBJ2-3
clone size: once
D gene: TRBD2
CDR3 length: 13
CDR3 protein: CASTGLAGDTQYF
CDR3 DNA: TGTGCCAGCACGGGACTAGCGGGAGATACGCAGTATTTT

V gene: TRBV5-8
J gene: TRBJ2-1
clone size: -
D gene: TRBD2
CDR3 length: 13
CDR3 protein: CASSGLAGFEQFF
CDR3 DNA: TGTGCCAGCAGCGGACTAGCGGGATTTGAGCAGTTCTTC

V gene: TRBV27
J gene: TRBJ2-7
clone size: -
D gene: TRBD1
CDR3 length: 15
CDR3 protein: CASSPRQGADYEQYF
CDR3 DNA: TGTGCCAGCAGTCCCCGACAGGGGGCTGACTACGAGCAGTACTTC

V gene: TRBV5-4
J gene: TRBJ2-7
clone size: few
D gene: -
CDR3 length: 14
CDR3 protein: CASSLWPGIYEQYF
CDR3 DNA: TGTGCCAGCAGCTTGTGGCCTGGTATCTACGAGCAGTACTTC

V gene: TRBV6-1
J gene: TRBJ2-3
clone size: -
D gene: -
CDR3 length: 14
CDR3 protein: CASWHGSSTDTQYF
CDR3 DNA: TGTGCCAGTTGGCACGGGTCTAGCACAGATACGCAGTATTTT

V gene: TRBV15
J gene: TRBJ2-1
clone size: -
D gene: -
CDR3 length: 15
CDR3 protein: CATSRGTADYNEQFF
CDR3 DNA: TGTGCCACCAGCAGAGGAACAGCAGATTACAATGAGCAGTTCTTC

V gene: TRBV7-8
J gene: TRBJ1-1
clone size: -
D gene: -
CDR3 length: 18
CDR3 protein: CASSQDGGYHRANTEAFF
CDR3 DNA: TGTGCCAGCAGCCAAGACGGAGGTTACCACCGGGCGAACACTGAAGCTTTCTTT

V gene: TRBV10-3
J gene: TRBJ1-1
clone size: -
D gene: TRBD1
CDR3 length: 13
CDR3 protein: CATWTGGTTEAFF
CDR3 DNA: TGTGCCACCTGGACAGGAGGGACCACTGAAGCTTTCTTT

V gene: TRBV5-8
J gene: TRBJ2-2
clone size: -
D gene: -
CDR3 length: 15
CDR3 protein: CASSLVVSGTGELFF
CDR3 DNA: TGTGCCAGCAGCTTGGTGGTCAGTGGGACCGGGGAGCTGTTTTTT

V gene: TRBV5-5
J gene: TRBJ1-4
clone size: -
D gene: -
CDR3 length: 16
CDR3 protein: CASRGGHKGENEKLFF
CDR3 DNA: TGTGCCAGCAGGGGGGGCCACAAGGGCGAGAATGAAAAACTGTTTTTT

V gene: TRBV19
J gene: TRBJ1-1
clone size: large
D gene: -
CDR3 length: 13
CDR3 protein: CASKGDMDTEAFF
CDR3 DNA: TGTGCCAGTAAGGGGGACATGGACACTGAAGCTTTCTTT

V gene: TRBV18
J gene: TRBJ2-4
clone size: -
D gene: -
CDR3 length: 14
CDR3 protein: CASSPRQEANIQYF
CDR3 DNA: TGTGCCAGCTCACCAAGGCAAGAGGCAAACATTCAGTACTTC

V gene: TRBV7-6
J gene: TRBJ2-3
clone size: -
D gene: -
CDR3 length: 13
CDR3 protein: CASSLGTFSTQYF
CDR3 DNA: TGTGCCAGCAGCTTAGGGACTTTCAGTACGCAGTATTTT

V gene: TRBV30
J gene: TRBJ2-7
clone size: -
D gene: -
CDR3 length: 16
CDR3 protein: CAWSGSGTHHTYEQYF
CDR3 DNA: TGTGCCTGGAGCGGCTCCGGGACACACCACACATACGAGCAGTACTTC

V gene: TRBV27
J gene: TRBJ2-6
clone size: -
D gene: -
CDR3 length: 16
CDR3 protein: CASSCLTGTGANVLTF
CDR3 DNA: TGTGCCAGCAGTTGCCTAACAGGGACTGGGGCCAACGTCCTGACTTTC

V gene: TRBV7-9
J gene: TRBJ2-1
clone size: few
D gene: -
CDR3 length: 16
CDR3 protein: CASSWGDGLLNNEQFF
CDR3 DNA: TGTGCCAGCAGTTGGGGGGACGGACTTCTTAACAATGAGCAGTTCTTC

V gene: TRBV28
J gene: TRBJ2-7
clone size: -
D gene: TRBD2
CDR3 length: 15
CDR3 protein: CASSSLGSGGNEQYF
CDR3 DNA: TGTGCCAGCAGTTCCCTCGGGTCGGGAGGGAACGAGCAGTACTTC

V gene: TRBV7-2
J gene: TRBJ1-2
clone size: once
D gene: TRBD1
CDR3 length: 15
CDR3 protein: CASSLPGQGNYGYTF
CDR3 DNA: TGTGCCAGCAGCTTGCCGGGACAGGGAAACTATGGCTACACCTTC

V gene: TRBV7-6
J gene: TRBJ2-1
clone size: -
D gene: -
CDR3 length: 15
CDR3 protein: CASSPGVSGPNEQFF
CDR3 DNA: TGTGCCAGCAGCCCAGGTGTTAGCGGCCCCAATGAGCAGTTCTTC

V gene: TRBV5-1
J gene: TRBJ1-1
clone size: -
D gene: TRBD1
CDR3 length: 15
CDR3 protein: CASSWAGQGNTEAFF
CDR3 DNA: TGCGCCAGCAGCTGGGCGGGACAGGGGAACACTGAAGCTTTCTTT

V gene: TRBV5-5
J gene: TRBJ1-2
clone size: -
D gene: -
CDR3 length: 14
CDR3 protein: CASSSRPGIYGYTF
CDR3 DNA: TGTGCCAGCAGCTCCAGACCAGGGATCTATGGCTACACCTTC

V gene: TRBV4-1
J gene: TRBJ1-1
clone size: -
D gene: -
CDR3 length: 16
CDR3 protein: CASSQFRGGMNTEAFF
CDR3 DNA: TGCGCCAGCAGCCAATTTCGGGGAGGAATGAACACTGAAGCTTTCTTT

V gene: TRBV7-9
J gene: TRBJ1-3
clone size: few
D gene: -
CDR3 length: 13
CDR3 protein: CASSPDSGNTIYF
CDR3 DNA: TGTGCCAGCAGCCCAGACTCTGGAAACACCATATATTTT

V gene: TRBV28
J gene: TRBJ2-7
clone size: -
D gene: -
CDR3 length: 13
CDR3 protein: CASSLGQGYEQYF
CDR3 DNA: TGTGCCAGCAGTTTAGGCCAGGGCTACGAGCAGTACTTC

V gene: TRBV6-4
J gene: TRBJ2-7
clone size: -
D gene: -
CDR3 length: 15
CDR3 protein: CASSYSAGSSYEQYF
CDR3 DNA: TGTGCCAGCAGTTACTCTGCAGGGAGCTCCTACGAGCAGTACTTC

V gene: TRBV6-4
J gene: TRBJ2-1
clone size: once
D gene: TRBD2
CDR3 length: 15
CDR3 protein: CASSSGTSGGDEQFF
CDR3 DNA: TGTGCCAGCAGCTCCGGGACTAGCGGGGGGGATGAGCAGTTCTTC

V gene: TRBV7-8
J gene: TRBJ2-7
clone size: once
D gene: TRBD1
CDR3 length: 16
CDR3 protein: CASSATGAGFGYEQYF
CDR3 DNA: TGTGCCAGCAGCGCTACAGGGGCCGGGTTCGGTTACGAGCAGTACTTC

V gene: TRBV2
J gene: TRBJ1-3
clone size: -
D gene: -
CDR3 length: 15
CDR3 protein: CASSEGSYSGNTIYF
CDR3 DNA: TGTGCCAGCAGTGAAGGCTCTTACTCTGGAAACACCATATATTTT

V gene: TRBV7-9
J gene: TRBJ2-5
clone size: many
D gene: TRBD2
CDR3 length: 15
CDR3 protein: CASSVTSGSEETQYF
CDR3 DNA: TGTGCCAGCAGCGTGACTAGCGGGAGTGAGGAGACCCAGTACTTC